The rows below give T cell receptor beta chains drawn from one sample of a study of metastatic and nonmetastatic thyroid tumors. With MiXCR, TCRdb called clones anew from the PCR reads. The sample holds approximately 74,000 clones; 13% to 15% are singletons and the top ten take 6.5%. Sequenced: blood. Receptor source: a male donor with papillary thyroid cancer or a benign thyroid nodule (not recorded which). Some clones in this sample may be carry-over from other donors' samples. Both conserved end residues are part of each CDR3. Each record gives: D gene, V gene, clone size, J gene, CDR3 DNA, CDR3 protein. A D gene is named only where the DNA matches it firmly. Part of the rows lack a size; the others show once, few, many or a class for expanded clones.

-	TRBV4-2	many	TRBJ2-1	TGTGCCAGCAGCCAAGAAAGTACTCTGAGCTCCTACAATGAGCAGTTCTTC	CASSQESTLSSYNEQFF
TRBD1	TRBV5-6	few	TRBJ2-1	TGTGCCAGCAGCTTGGACAGGGGTAATTTTAATGAGCAGTTCTTC	CASSLDRGNFNEQFF
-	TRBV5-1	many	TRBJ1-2	TGCGCCAGCAGCTTGACCCAGGGAGCCTATGGCTACACCTTC	CASSLTQGAYGYTF
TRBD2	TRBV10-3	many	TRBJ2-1	TGTGCCATCAGTGAGTCTCCCGGGAGGGGCTCCTACAATGAGCAGTTCTTC	CAISESPGRGSYNEQFF
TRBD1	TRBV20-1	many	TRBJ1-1	TGCGCTTGGACAGGGTGGAAAAACACTGAAGCTTTCTTT	CAWTGWKNTEAFF
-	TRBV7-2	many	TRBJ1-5	TGTGCCAGCAGCTTAGAAGGCGACATCAATCAGCCCCAGCATTTT	CASSLEGDINQPQHF
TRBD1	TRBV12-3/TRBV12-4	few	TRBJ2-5	TGTGCCAGCGGTGACTCCGGGACAGGGGGCGGGGAGGATACCCAGTACTTC	CASGDSGTGGGEDTQYF
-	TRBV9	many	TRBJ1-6	TGTGCCAGCAGTCTCACAGCTGACCCGTATAATTCACCCCTCCACTTT	CASSLTADPYNSPLHF
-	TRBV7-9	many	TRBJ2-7	TGTGCCAGCAGCCCCACCGGGACGGCATACGAGCAGTACTTC	CASSPTGTAYEQYF
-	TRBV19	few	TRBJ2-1	TGTGCCAGTATCAGCTCCTACAATGAGCAGTTCTTC	CASISSYNEQFF
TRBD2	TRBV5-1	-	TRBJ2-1	TGCGCCAGCAGGGAACGAGCGGGGCCGAACAATGAGCAGTTCTTC	CASRERAGPNNEQFF
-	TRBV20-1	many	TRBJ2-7	TGCAGTGCTAGGTCCGGGACTTCCTTATTTACCTACGAGCAGTACTTC	CSARSGTSLFTYEQYF
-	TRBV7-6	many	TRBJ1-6	TGTGCCAGCAGCTTAAACAGGAATAGTTCACCCCTCCACTTT	CASSLNRNSSPLHF
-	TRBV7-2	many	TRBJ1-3	TGTGCCAGCAGCTCATATCCAGGGGATGGAAACACCATATATTTT	CASSSYPGDGNTIYF
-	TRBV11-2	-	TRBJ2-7	TGTGCCAGCAGCTTAGGAGGAGTGGAAGAGCAGTACTTC	CASSLGGVEEQYF
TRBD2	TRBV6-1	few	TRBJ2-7	TGTGTCAGCAGCACCACACTAGCGGGAGGGCCCTACAAGCAGTACTTC	CVSSTTLAGGPYKQYF
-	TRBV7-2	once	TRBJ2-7	TGTGCCAGCAGCGTAAGAGCGGAAGCGGTCTACGAGCAGTACTTC	CASSVRAEAVYEQYF
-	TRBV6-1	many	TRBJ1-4	TGTGCCAGCAGTCAGGGTCCTAATGAAAAACTGTTTTTT	CASSQGPNEKLFF
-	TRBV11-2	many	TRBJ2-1	TGTGCCAGCAGCCCCTGGGATGAGCAGTTCTTC	CASSPWDEQFF
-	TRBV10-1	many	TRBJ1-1	TGCGCCAGCAGTGACCGGGGACATCTCAGTGAAGCTTTCTTT	CASSDRGHLSEAFF
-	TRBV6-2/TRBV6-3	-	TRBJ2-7	TGTGCCAGCAGTTACGGGGTTGGAAACGAGCAGTACTTC	CASSYGVGNEQYF
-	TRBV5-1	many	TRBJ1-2	TGCGCCAGCAGCCTAGACAGATCTAAAGCTAACTATGGCTACACCTTC	CASSLDRSKANYGYTF
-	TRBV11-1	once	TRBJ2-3	TGTGCCAGCAGCTTAGTGGTCTTTACAGATACGCAGTATTTT	CASSLVVFTDTQYF
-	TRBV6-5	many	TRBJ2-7	TGTGCCAGCAGTTACGCGGGGTCCTACTACGAGCAGTACTTC	CASSYAGSYYEQYF
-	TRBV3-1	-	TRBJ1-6	TGTGCCAGCAGCCCTCAGTCAGGGAATTCACCCCTCCACTTT	CASSPQSGNSPLHF
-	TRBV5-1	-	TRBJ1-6	TGCGCCAGCAGCCCCGGGACGGTAAATTCACCCCTCCACTTT	CASSPGTVNSPLHF
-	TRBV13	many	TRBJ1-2	TGTGCCAGCGACGAGTGGGGAAACTATGGCTACACCTTC	CASDEWGNYGYTF
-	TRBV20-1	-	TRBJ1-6	TGCAGTGCTAGAGAATGGGGGCGCGATAATTCACCCCTCCACTTT	CSAREWGRDNSPLHF
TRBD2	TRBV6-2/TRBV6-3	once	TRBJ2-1	TGTGCCAGCAGTTACGGCAGTTGGTTGGCTAGCGGGGAATACAATTATCAGTTCTTC	CASSYGSWLASGEYNYQFF
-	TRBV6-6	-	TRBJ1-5	TGTGCCAGCAGCTTAACTCAGTGGAATCACCCCCAGCATTTT	CASSLTQWNHPQHF
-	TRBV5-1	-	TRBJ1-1	TGCGCCAGCAGCTTGGGTAACCAGGGGTATTGCTCTGAAGCTTTCTTT	CASSLGNQGYCSEAFF
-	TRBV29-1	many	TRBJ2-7	TGCAGCGTTCGGACTGTAGGCTACGAGCAGTACTTC	CSVRTVGYEQYF
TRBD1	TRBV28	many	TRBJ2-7	TGTGCCAGCACAACAGGGGTTTTCGCCTACGAGCAGTACTTC	CASTTGVFAYEQYF
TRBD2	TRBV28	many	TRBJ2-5	TGTGCCAGCAGTTTATATACTCTACGGCGGGAGACAAAGACCCAGTACTTC	CASSLYTLRRETKTQYF
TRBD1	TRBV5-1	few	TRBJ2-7	TGCGCCAGCAGCTTGGAAGGGACAGGGGCCTACGAGCAGTACTTC	CASSLEGTGAYEQYF